The rows below give T cell receptor beta chains drawn from one sample of a study of radiotherapy plus CTLA-4 blockade in lung cancer. This table comes from immunoSEQ multiplex PCR, and its TCRdb copy is limited to in-frame clones, with some not included. The repertoire holds 45,000 or so clones, roughly four fifths seen once, with roughly 7.6% in the top ten. This sample comprised peripheral blood, obtained from a patient treated with radiotherapy plus ipilimumab. The receptors here all came from a human donor with non-small cell lung cancer who had stable disease on radiotherapy plus ipilimumab. CDR3s include the opening cysteine and the closing phenylalanine or tryptophan. Fields, in order: CDR3 length, J gene, V gene, D gene, clone size, CDR3 protein, CDR3 DNA. The D gene is left open where the match is weak. Some rows have no size entry. The others give once, few or many, or a class for an expanded clone.

16 | TRBJ1-6 | TRBV6-6 | TRBD1 | - | CATNLGDSSYNSPLHF | TGTGCCACGAACCTGGGGGACAGCTCCTATAATTCACCCCTCCACTTT
14 | TRBJ1-4 | TRBV7-2 | - | - | CASSLGKSDEKLFF | TGTGCCAGCAGCTTAGGGAAGTCTGATGAAAAACTGTTTTTT
16 | TRBJ2-2 | TRBV5-5 | TRBD1 | - | CASSWGTGGNTGELFF | TGTGCCAGCAGCTGGGGGACAGGGGGCAACACCGGGGAGCTGTTTTTT
12 | TRBJ1-3 | TRBV29-1 | TRBD1 | - | CSVEGQGATIYF | TGCAGCGTTGAAGGACAGGGTGCCACCATATATTTT
13 | TRBJ1-5 | TRBV7-2 | - | - | CASSLASNQPQHF | TGTGCCAGCAGCCTCGCTAGCAATCAGCCCCAGCATTTT
16 | TRBJ2-3 | TRBV4-1 | TRBD1 | - | CASSQEGQGGTDTQYF | TGCGCCAGCAGCCAAGAGGGACAGGGAGGAACAGATACGCAGTATTTT
11 | TRBJ1-1 | TRBV30 | TRBD1 | - | CAGYRGTEAFF | TGTGCCGGATACAGGGGCACTGAAGCTTTCTTT
15 | TRBJ2-1 | TRBV5-6 | TRBD2 | - | CASSHRSGGFGEQFF | TGTGCCAGCAGCCACCGCAGCGGGGGGTTCGGTGAGCAGTTCTTC
14 | TRBJ1-1 | TRBV6-5 | - | - | CASSYWAGNTEAFF | TGTGCCAGCAGTTACTGGGCCGGGAACACTGAAGCTTTCTTT
13 | TRBJ1-5 | TRBV2 | - | - | CASRFRDNQPQHF | TGTGCCAGCAGATTCAGGGATAATCAGCCCCAGCATTTT
15 | TRBJ1-4 | TRBV11-2 | - | - | CASSPQGVHGEKLFF | TGTGCCAGCAGCCCTCAGGGAGTTCATGGAGAAAAACTGTTTTTT
14 | TRBJ2-7 | TRBV6-1 | - | - | CASRLTGSSYEQYF | TGTGCCAGCAGACTGACAGGAAGCTCCTACGAGCAGTACTTC
15 | TRBJ1-5 | TRBV5-1 | - | once | CASSLDRGAGQPQHF | TGCGCCAGCAGCTTGGATCGGGGGGCGGGTCAGCCCCAGCATTTT
15 | TRBJ2-5 | TRBV7-9 | TRBD2 | - | CASSLSGGVGETQYF | TGTGCCAGCAGCTTATCGGGGGGAGTGGGGGAGACCCAGTACTTC
15 | TRBJ1-1 | TRBV6-5 | - | - | CASSYQEGASTEAFF | TGTGCCAGCAGTTACCAGGAAGGGGCGTCCACTGAAGCTTTCTTT
18 | TRBJ2-5 | TRBV5-1 | - | - | CASSLVGANDALGETQYF | TGCGCCAGCAGCTTGGTAGGGGCCAACGATGCCCTCGGGGAGACCCAGTACTTC
15 | TRBJ1-1 | TRBV5-1 | - | - | CASSLGDTGLDEAFF | TGCGCCAGCAGCTTGGGTGATACGGGGCTGGATGAAGCTTTCTTT
17 | TRBJ2-3 | TRBV7-7 | TRBD2 | few | CASSPWTSGGNTDTQYF | TGTGCCAGCAGCCCTTGGACTAGCGGGGGGAACACAGATACGCAGTATTTT
11 | TRBJ1-1 | TRBV29-1 | - | - | CSVEENRMAFF | TGCAGCGTTGAAGAAAATCGCATGGCTTTCTTT
12 | TRBJ2-7 | TRBV6-6 | TRBD1 | few | CASSDRGYEQYF | TGTGCCAGCTCGGACAGGGGTTACGAGCAGTACTTC
15 | TRBJ2-3 | TRBV6-5 | TRBD2 | - | CASREPSGPQDTQYF | TGTGCCAGCAGGGAGCCTAGCGGGCCTCAGGATACGCAGTATTTT
15 | TRBJ2-7 | TRBV5-1 | TRBD1 | - | CASSSLLGTGYEQYF | TGCGCCAGCAGCTCACTGCTCGGGACAGGATACGAGCAGTACTTC
15 | TRBJ1-6 | TRBV5-1 | TRBD1 | - | CASKGTAGGESPLHF | TGCGCCAGCAAGGGAACCGCAGGGGGCGAATCACCCCTCCACTTT
14 | TRBJ1-5 | TRBV28 | - | - | CASTFRASNQPQHF | TGTGCCAGCACCTTTCGTGCGAGCAATCAGCCCCAGCATTTT
15 | TRBJ1-5 | TRBV7-2 | - | - | CASSLGGLSNQPQHF | TGTGCCAGCAGCTTAGGAGGACTTAGCAATCAGCCCCAGCATTTT